These 29 T cell receptor beta chains came from one sample sequenced in a study of hypomethylating agent response in myelodysplastic syndrome. TCRdb keeps only in-frame clones here, not all; method: immunoSEQ multiplex PCR. This sample carries approximately 9,300 clones, nearly 85% of them seen once, and the ten largest clones take about 4%. The sample in question was bone marrow, obtained before or after starting hypomethylating agent treatment for myelodysplastic syndrome (not recorded which). The receptors stem from a human donor with myelodysplastic syndrome.

The genes are TRBV6-6 and TRBJ2-7; perhaps TRBD1 as D (5 bases). The germline CDR1 and CDR2 sequences are MNHNY and SVGAGI (reference sequence). The CDR3 loop spans 16 amino acids. Trimming left V 2 bases short and J 5 bases short, with 19 bases between. The CDR3 coding sequence is TGTGCCAGCAGTTACCCCCCGATGGGCAGGGCGGACGAGCAGTACTTC. Translation gives CASSYPPMGRADEQYF.

The DNA for the CDR3 is TGTGCCAGCACGCCAGGGCAAACAGATGAGCAGTTCTTC. Translation: CASTPGQTDEQFF. The chain has TRBV11-1 and TRBJ2-1, with D possibly being TRBD1 (5 bases). Trimming removed 7 bases at V and 8 bases at J, with 15 bases between. Germline CDR1 is SGHAT and CDR2 is FQDESV (reference sequence). The CDR3 has 13 residues. Drawing the rest from reference TRBV11-1 and TRBJ2-1, the complete variable domain is EAEVAQSPRYKITEKSQAVAFWCDPISGHATLYWYRQILGQGPELLVQFQDESVVDDSQLPKDRFSAERLKGVDSTLKIQPAELGDSAMYLCASTPGQTDEQFFGPGTRLTVL.

This chain links TRBV19 with TRBJ1-2, with 8 positions matching TRBD1. Looked up from germline, CDR1 is LNHDA and CDR2 is SQIVND (reference sequence). V dropped 5 bases and J dropped 8; count of bases not matched to a gene: 4. The CDR3 has 12 amino acids. The CDR3 nucleotides are TGTGCCAGTAGTCAGGGGGCCGGCGGCTACACCTTC. This encodes CASSQGAGGYTF.

V usage is TRBV25-1 and J usage is TRBJ2-5; D remains ambiguous. Germline values: CDR1 MGHDK, CDR2 SYGVNS. The CDR3 spans 14 residues. The germline V and J ends were trimmed by 1 base and 2 bases, with 8 bases remaining between them. The CDR3 reads CASSEFNRQETQYF. CDR3 DNA: TGTGCCAGCAGTGAATTCAACAGACAAGAGACCCAGTACTTC.

V and J are TRBV5-1 and TRBJ1-1; no definite D call. Trimming removed 4 bases from V and 0 bases from J, with 10 bases in between. This CDR3 has 14 residues. In germline, CDR1 is SGHRS, CDR2 YFSETQ. The CDR3 DNA reads TGCGCCAGCAGCACTTACAGACTGAACACTGAAGCTTTCTTT. Translating gives CASSTYRLNTEAFF.

This clone has only a few counts. The V call is TRBV19, the J call TRBJ1-5; possibly TRBD1 for D (5 bases). V lost 6 bases, J lost 2 bases, and 17 bases lay in between. Per germline, CDR1 LNHDA and CDR2 SQIVND (reference sequence). The CDR3 totals 16 residues. CDR3 in amino acids: CASRIGAGNGNQPQHF. The CDR3 DNA is TGTGCCAGTAGGATCGGGGCGGGAAATGGCAATCAGCCCCAGCATTTT.

This clone has more than one count but fewer than ten. The gene calls are TRBV7-9 and TRBJ2-3; 10 bases agree with TRBD1. The CDR3 contains 16 residues. Per the germline V gene, CDR1 is SEHNR and CDR2 is FQNEAQ (reference sequence). Trimming at V came to 5 bases and at J to 0 bases, leaving 5 bases not matched to a gene. CDR3 sequence reads: CASSIDRGPSTDTQYF. The CDR3, as DNA: TGTGCCAGCAGCATAGACAGGGGGCCTAGCACAGATACGCAGTATTTT.

This clone turned up a few times. V gene TRBV5-4 combines with J gene TRBJ2-7; TRBD1 aligns across 7 bases. The CDR3 has 12 amino acids. In germline, CDR1 is SGHNT, CDR2 YYREEE (reference sequence). The V gene end was trimmed by 3 bases and the J gene end by 6 bases; junction bases not matched to a gene: 3. In DNA, the CDR3 is TGTGCCAGCAGCTCCTCAGGGGGCGAGCAGTACTTC. This translates into CASSSSGGEQYF.

V and J are TRBV10-3 and TRBJ2-6, with unresolved D. This CDR3 has 14 residues. The V gene lost 7 bases and the J gene lost 3 bases, with 10 bases spanning the gap. The germline V gene has CDR1 ENHRY and CDR2 SYGVKD. The DNA of the CDR3 is TGTGCCATCAAAGGGCTCTTTGGGGCCAACGTCCTGACTTTC. The encoded protein is CAIKGLFGANVLTF.

A single count supports this clone. The chain joins TRBV29-1 to TRBJ2-5; 11 nucleotides match TRBD2. The CDR3 runs to 15 residues. Trimming took 6 bases from V and 1 from J; bases not matched to a gene: 7. Germline V gene data show CDR1 as SQVTM and CDR2 as ANQGSEA. The CDR3 sequence is CSVAGTSGIQETQYF. The CDR3 region has the DNA TGCAGCGTGGCCGGGACTAGCGGAATCCAAGAGACCCAGTACTTC.

This chain uses TRBV5-1 with TRBJ2-7; TRBD2 is a possible D gene (6 bases). The V and J ends lost 4 bases and 1 base respectively, with 12 bases between them. The CDR3 covers 14 residues. Germline assignment: CDR1 SGHRS and CDR2 YFSETQ. This chain's CDR3 is CASSELANSYEQYF. CDR3 nucleotides: TGCGCCAGCAGCGAGCTAGCGAATTCCTACGAGCAGTACTTC.

This clone showed up just a few times. The genes are TRBV19 and TRBJ1-5, with no clear D. CDR1 LNHDA and CDR2 SQIVND come from the germline V gene (reference sequence). There are 14 residues in the CDR3. With 5 bases removed from V and 0 bases from J, the gap between germline ends came to 8 bases. The CDR3 coding sequence is TGTGCCAGTAGTTCCCAGGATAGCAATCAGCCCCAGCATTTT. It is translated as CASSSQDSNQPQHF.

V usage is TRBV29-1 and J usage is TRBJ2-1; TRBD2 aligns across 7 bases. Germline CDR1 is SQVTM and CDR2 is ANQGSEA. CDR3 length: 14 residues. With 2 bases clipped from V and 4 bases from J, the junction kept 5 bases outside the gene matches. CDR3 in amino acids: CSVESSGDYNEQFF. CDR3 nucleotide sequence: TGCAGCGTTGAATCTAGCGGCGATTACAATGAGCAGTTCTTC.

This chain links TRBV9 with TRBJ2-3; D may be TRBD2 (6 bases). V was shortened by 4 bases and J by 3 bases, with 15 bases between the two germline ends. This CDR3 spans 15 amino acids. Germline CDR1 SGDLS, CDR2 YYNGEE. The CDR3 region is CASSPPLRGTDTQYF. In DNA, the CDR3 is TGTGCCAGCAGCCCCCCACTCCGGGGGACAGATACGCAGTATTTT.

The J gene is TRBJ2-6, the V gene TRBV15; maybe TRBD1 (6 bases). Trimming left V 0 bases short and J 12 bases short, with 18 bases between. Germline V CDR1 and CDR2: LNHNV, YYDKDF (reference sequence). This CDR3 has 16 amino acids. This CDR3 reads CATSREGLGTFGVLTF. The DNA for the CDR3 is TGTGCCACCAGCAGAGAGGGGTTGGGGACATTTGGCGTCCTGACTTTC. The entire variable domain, with the rest obtained from reference TRBV15 and TRBJ2-6, is as follows: DAMVIQNPRYQVTQFGKPVTLSCSQTLNHNVMYWYQQKSSQAPKLLFHYYDKDFNNEADTPDNFQSRRPNTSFCFLDIRSPGLGDTAMYLCATSREGLGTFGVLTFGAGSRLTVL.

This clone was recorded only once. This chain connects TRBV29-1 to TRBJ2-1; TRBD1 agrees at 10 bases. The V gene's germline CDR1 is SQVTM and CDR2 ANQGSEA. This CDR3 comprises 14 residues. V lost 7 bases to trimming and J lost 2 bases; unmatched junction nucleotides: 5. In nucleotides, the CDR3 is TGCAGCGCTAGGACAGGGGGGACCTACAATGAGCAGTTCTTC. As protein: CSARTGGTYNEQFF.

The chain links TRBV10-2 to TRBJ2-3; 8 bases map to TRBD2. Germline V gene lookup returns CDR1 WSHSY and CDR2 SAAADI. This CDR3 is 15 amino acids long. The ends lost 4 bases at V and 1 base at J; junction bases unmatched: 4. The CDR3 DNA sequence: TGCGCCAGCAGTGCGACTAGCGTACGCACAGATACGCAGTATTTT. The encoded protein is CASSATSVRTDTQYF.

This chain uses TRBV11-2 with TRBJ1-5; D ambiguous. Germline values: CDR1 SGHAT, CDR2 FQNNGV. V lost 5 bases and J 4 bases, leaving 12 bases between the germline ends. The CDR3 extends over 14 amino acids. CDR3 in amino acids: CASSRTGRNQPQHF. The CDR3 nucleotides are TGTGCCAGCAGCAGGACGGGCAGAAATCAGCCCCAGCATTTT.

This chain uses TRBV2 with TRBJ1-5, with TRBD1 identical over 9 bases. Germline loops: CDR1 SNHLY, CDR2 FYNNEI. Trimming at V came to 7 bases and at J to 2 bases, leaving 6 bases not matched to a gene. The CDR3 is 15 amino acids. The CDR3 is CASKPGQGRNQPQHF. The CDR3 DNA sequence: TGTGCCAGCAAACCGGGACAGGGTCGCAATCAGCCCCAGCATTTT.

V gene TRBV7-8 combines with J gene TRBJ2-3, with 7 bases identical to TRBD1. The germline CDR1 and CDR2 sequences are SGHVS and FQNEAQ. The CDR3 covers 15 residues. The J segment lost 2 bases and the V segment lost 5 bases, leaving 7 bases of the junction unmatched. CDR3 residues: CASSQSRGITDTQYF. CDR3 DNA sequence: TGTGCCAGCAGCCAGAGCAGGGGGATCACAGATACGCAGTATTTT.

CDR3 coding DNA: TGCGCCAGCAGCCTTCGGACAGGGGACTCACCCCTCCACTTT. Protein product: CASSLRTGDSPLHF. The chain has TRBV4-1 and TRBJ1-6, with 9 positions matching TRBD1. Germline CDR1 is MGHRA and CDR2 is YSYEKL. CDR3 length: 14 residues. J was trimmed by 10 bases and V by 4 bases; bases with no gene match: 5.

This chain joins TRBV5-1 and TRBJ2-5; perhaps D is TRBD1 or TRBD2 (6 bases each). Trimming removed 6 bases from V and 1 base from J, with 13 bases in between. CDR1 SGHRS and CDR2 YFSETQ come from the germline V gene. This CDR3 is built from 14 residues. The CDR3 protein is CASKLGGSQETQYF. The CDR3 DNA follows: TGCGCCAGCAAACTGGGGGGCAGCCAAGAGACCCAGTACTTC.

CDR3 bases: TGCGCCAGCAGCCAAGAAGAACGCAGGGTGGGAGATACGCAGTATTTT. It translates to CASSQEERRVGDTQYF. The chain couples TRBV4-1 to TRBJ2-3, with TRBD1 as a possible D gene (5 bases). The CDR3 loop spans 16 amino acids. Germline loops: CDR1 MGHRA, CDR2 YSYEKL. The V gene lost 0 bases and the J gene lost 5 bases, with 15 bases spanning the gap.

The chain recombines TRBV7-9 with TRBJ1-3; TRBD1 matches at 9 bases. CDR3 length: 15 amino acids. The V and J ends lost 5 bases and 1 base, in that order; junction bases with no gene match: 3. In germline, CDR1 is SEHNR, CDR2 FQNEAQ (reference sequence). In DNA form, the CDR3 reads TGTGCCAGCAGCAAACAGGGGGCGTCTGGAAACACCATATATTTT. This codes for CASSKQGASGNTIYF.

The chain uses TRBV6-6 and TRBJ2-5; D not resolved. The assigned J gene may be wrong: the sequence end matches TRBJ2-7 better. Germline assignment: CDR1 MNHNY and CDR2 SVGAGI (reference sequence). This CDR3 contains 14 residues. The CDR3, as DNA: TGTGCCAGCAGTTACTCGGTCAACTCCTACGAGCAGTACTTC. This gives the protein CASSYSVNSYEQYF.

The chain links TRBV29-1 to TRBJ2-5; D is undetermined. The end of the DNA aligns better with TRBJ2-7, so the J call may be wrong. Germline CDR1 and CDR2: SQVTM and ANQGSEA. This CDR3 is built from 12 residues. CDR3 sequence reads: CSVELSSYEQYF. CDR3 DNA: TGCAGCGTTGAGCTGAGCTCCTACGAGCAGTACTTC.

The chain combines TRBV28 with TRBJ1-5; 9 bases agree with TRBD1. The ends lost 5 bases at V and 7 bases at J; junction bases unmatched: 9. CDR1 is MDHEN and CDR2 is SYDVKM in the germline V gene. The CDR3 is made up of 15 amino acids. The CDR3 sequence is CASSPQTGGKQPQHF. CDR3 sequence (DNA): TGTGCCAGCAGTCCTCAGACAGGGGGGAAACAGCCCCAGCATTTT.

This clone was seen a few times. This chain joins TRBV4-1 and TRBJ2-7; 9 bases line up with TRBD1. Losses at the gene ends were 2 bases for V and 3 bases for J; bases not matched to a gene: 11. Germline assignment: CDR1 MGHRA and CDR2 YSYEKL. The CDR3 has 17 amino acids. CDR3 residues: CASSQPLWTGDGYEQYF. The DNA of the CDR3 is TGCGCCAGCAGCCAACCTTTGTGGACAGGGGACGGCTACGAGCAGTACTTC.

This clone appeared a single time. This chain joins TRBV28 and TRBJ1-5; D not certain. V lost 4 bases and J lost 0, with 13 bases in between. The length of the CDR3 is 16 residues. CDR1 MDHEN and CDR2 SYDVKM come from the germline V gene. CDR3: CASSSKQFYSNQPQHF. In DNA, the CDR3 is TGTGCCAGCAGTTCTAAACAGTTCTATAGCAATCAGCCCCAGCATTTT.